The 18 T cell receptor beta chains given below trace back to one sample, sequenced in a study of blood T cell repertoires in COVID-19. Here immunoSEQ multiplex PCR was the method, and the copy in TCRdb shows in-frame clones only, minus some. The repertoire holds about 77,000 clones, about 88% seen once, with 15% to 20% in the top ten. The material sequenced was peripheral blood. All receptors come from a woman aged 80 or over with active or convalescent COVID-19.

This chain connects TRBV4-3 to TRBJ1-1; 8 nucleotides agree with TRBD1. Germline assignment: CDR1 LGHNA and CDR2 YSLEER. V gave up 4 bases and J gave up 2 bases; unmatched junction bases: 9. This CDR3 is 16 amino acids long. This CDR3 reads CASSLGQGAPNTEAFF. The CDR3 DNA follows: TGCGCCAGCAGCCTCGGACAGGGTGCTCCAAACACTGAAGCTTTCTTT.

The CDR3 DNA reads as TGTGCCAGCAGCTTAGTCGGGACAGGGGGCAATGAGCAGTTCTTC. This codes for CASSLVGTGGNEQFF. The rearrangement joins TRBV7-8 to TRBJ2-1; 11 positions agree with TRBD1. CDR3 length equals 15 residues. After removal of 1 base from V and 6 bases from J, the junction contained 2 bases not matched to a gene. The germline V gene has CDR1 SGHVS and CDR2 FQNEAQ.

The V gene is TRBV9, the J gene TRBJ2-7, with 7 bases fitting TRBD1. The ends lost 0 bases at V and 0 bases at J; junction bases unmatched: 3. CDR1 and CDR2 from the germline V gene are SGDLS and YYNGEE. This CDR3 comprises 15 residues. This CDR3 reads CASSVGQGISYEQYF. CDR3 nucleotides: TGTGCCAGCAGCGTAGGACAGGGTATCTCCTACGAGCAGTACTTC.

The chain combines TRBV28 with TRBJ2-3; D gene unclear. The CDR3 covers 14 residues. Trimming removed 3 bases from V and 1 base from J, with 8 bases in between. Germline V gene sequence: CDR1 MDHEN, CDR2 SYDVKM. CDR3 nucleotide sequence: TGTGCCAGCAGTTTTATACAAGGCACAGATACGCAGTATTTT. It yields the protein CASSFIQGTDTQYF. The full variable domain, with the rest looked up from reference TRBV28 and TRBJ2-3, is DVKVTQSSRYLVKRTGEKVFLECVQDMDHENMFWYRQDPGLGLRLIYFSYDVKMKEKGDIPEGYSVSREKKERFSLILESASTNQTSMYLCASSFIQGTDTQYFGPGTRLTVL.

CDR3 DNA sequence: TGTGCCAGCAGCTCCAACAGGGCCCCGACTTACGAGCAGTACTTC. It translates to CASSSNRAPTYEQYF. The gene calls are TRBV3-1 (or the pseudogene TRBV3-2) and TRBJ2-7, with a weak D call TRBD1 (6 bases). The V end was cut by 5 bases, the J end by 4 bases, with 18 bases between. The CDR3 runs 15 residues. Per germline, CDR1 LGHDT and CDR2 YNNKEL (reference sequence).

The chain combines TRBV28 with TRBJ1-5; tentative D call: TRBD1 (5 bases). CDR1 and CDR2 (germline): MDHEN, SYDVKM. V was pared by 10 bases and J by 0 bases, with 16 bases between. The CDR3 has 15 residues. The CDR3 DNA sequence: TGTGCCACATCTTACAGGATTTATAGCAATCAGCCCCAGCATTTT. Amino acid sequence: CATSYRIYSNQPQHF. Full variable domain (rest looked up from reference TRBV28 and TRBJ1-5): DVKVTQSSRYLVKRTGEKVFLECVQDMDHENMFWYRQDPGLGLRLIYFSYDVKMKEKGDIPEGYSVSREKKERFSLILESASTNQTSMYLCATSYRIYSNQPQHFGDGTRLSIL.

The chain couples TRBV7-9 to TRBJ2-1; D is possibly TRBD1 (6 bases). Trimming stripped 5 bases from V and 6 bases from J, with 17 bases between. The length of the CDR3 is 15 residues. Germline-derived CDR1 and CDR2 are SEHNR and FQNEAQ (reference sequence). CDR3 residues: CASSPRQAGSNEQFF. CDR3 nucleotide sequence: TGTGCCAGCAGCCCCAGACAGGCCGGTTCCAATGAGCAGTTCTTC.

V gene TRBV9 combines with J gene TRBJ2-7; perhaps TRBD1 as D (6 bases). CDR1 and CDR2 from the germline V gene are SGDLS and YYNGEE. Trimming shortened V by 0 bases and J by 7 bases, and 8 bases separated the two germline ends. The CDR3 sequence is 12 residues long. The DNA of the CDR3 is TGTGCCAGCAGCGTAGACACAGGGGAGCAGTACTTC. This translates into CASSVDTGEQYF.

The chain recombines TRBV7-9 with TRBJ2-1, with 9 bases fitting TRBD1. V lost 5 bases to trimming and J lost 7 bases; unmatched junction nucleotides: 9. Germline V CDR1 and CDR2: SEHNR, FQNEAQ (reference sequence). The CDR3 is 15 residues long. This CDR3 reads CASSLTGGASNEQFF. The CDR3 DNA is TGTGCCAGCAGCCTTACAGGGGGCGCGTCTAATGAGCAGTTCTTC.

V is TRBV4-1 and J is TRBJ2-4, with 9 bases aligning to TRBD1. The V gene's germline CDR1 is MGHRA and CDR2 YSYEKL. The CDR3 covers 14 residues. With V trimmed by 0 bases and J by 10 bases, 4 bases remained unmatched. Written as DNA, the CDR3 is TGCGCCAGCAGCCAAGAGGGGACAGGGAGGATTCAGTACTTC. Translating it yields CASSQEGTGRIQYF.

CDR3 sequence (DNA): TGTGCCAGCAGCCAAGAAGGGGGCGGGTCCGGGGAGCTGTTTTTT. This gives the protein CASSQEGGGSGELFF. This chain connects TRBV3-1 (or the pseudogene TRBV3-2) to TRBJ2-2, with 7 positions matching TRBD1. After removal of 0 bases from V and 6 bases from J, the junction contained 4 bases not matched to a gene. Germline V gene data show CDR1 as LGHDT and CDR2 as YNNKEL (reference sequence). The CDR3 is made up of 15 amino acids.

V is TRBV7-2 and J is TRBJ1-1; D perhaps matches TRBD1 (5 bases). In germline, CDR1 is SGHTA, CDR2 FQGNSA. Trimming removed 5 bases at V and 4 bases at J, with 23 bases between. This CDR3 contains 17 residues. CDR3 sequence reads: CASSPTQGFFGSTEAFF. CDR3 DNA: TGTGCCAGCAGCCCAACCCAGGGTTTCTTCGGTTCCACTGAAGCTTTCTTT.

The chain links TRBV24-1 to TRBJ2-3; 7 nucleotides agree with TRBD1. The CDR3 contains 13 residues. The V gene end was trimmed by 12 bases and the J gene end by 2 bases; junction bases not matched to a gene: 7. Germline-derived CDR1 and CDR2 are KGHDR and SFDVKD. The CDR3 is CASKGQNTDTQYF. The CDR3 coding sequence is TGTGCCTCAAAGGGACAGAACACAGATACGCAGTATTTT.

The chain employs TRBV27 and TRBJ1-6; no clear D gene. The CDR3 length is 13 residues. The ends were cut back, 8 bases at V and 6 bases at J, with 11 bases in the middle. The germline CDR1 and CDR2 sequences are MNHEY and SMNVEV (reference sequence). CDR3 sequence reads: CASGEVGNSPLHF. The CDR3 DNA reads as TGTGCCAGCGGAGAAGTAGGTAATTCACCCCTCCACTTT.

CDR3 sequence reads: CASSVTGEFNYGYTF. The CDR3 DNA is TGTGCCAGCAGCGTAACAGGGGAGTTTAACTATGGCTACACCTTC. V is TRBV9 and J is TRBJ1-2, with TRBD1 identical over 7 bases. CDR3 length equals 15 residues. The J segment lost 1 base and the V segment lost 1 base, leaving 4 bases of the junction unmatched. Germline-derived CDR1 and CDR2 are SGDLS and YYNGEE.

V and J are TRBV4-3 and TRBJ2-7; 8 nucleotides match TRBD1. This CDR3 contains 15 residues. Trimming removed 3 bases from V and 2 bases from J; junction bases left unmatched: 6. Per germline, CDR1 LGHNA and CDR2 YSLEER. The CDR3 protein is CASSQLWTGTYEQYF. The DNA for the CDR3 is TGCGCCAGCAGCCAGTTATGGACAGGGACCTACGAGCAGTACTTC.

This clone was detected a few times. This rearrangement joins TRBV5-8 to TRBJ1-2; possible D gene TRBD1, 5 bases. Looked up from germline, CDR1 is SGHTS and CDR2 is YDEGEE. The V and J ends lost 4 bases and 5 bases respectively, with 18 bases between them. The CDR3 is 15 residues long. This CDR3 reads CASSKSPGNRYGYTF. The CDR3, as DNA: TGTGCCAGCAGCAAAAGCCCAGGGAATCGGTATGGCTACACCTTC.

The genes are TRBV27 and TRBJ1-2; unclear D gene. V lost 7 bases and J 3 bases, leaving 18 bases between the germline ends. Germline V lookup: CDR1 MNHEY, CDR2 SMNVEV (reference sequence). The CDR3 length is 15 residues. CDR3 nucleotides: TGTGCCAGCAAGAACCCGGGAGACCCGTACTATGGCTACACCTTC. Its protein product is CASKNPGDPYYGYTF.